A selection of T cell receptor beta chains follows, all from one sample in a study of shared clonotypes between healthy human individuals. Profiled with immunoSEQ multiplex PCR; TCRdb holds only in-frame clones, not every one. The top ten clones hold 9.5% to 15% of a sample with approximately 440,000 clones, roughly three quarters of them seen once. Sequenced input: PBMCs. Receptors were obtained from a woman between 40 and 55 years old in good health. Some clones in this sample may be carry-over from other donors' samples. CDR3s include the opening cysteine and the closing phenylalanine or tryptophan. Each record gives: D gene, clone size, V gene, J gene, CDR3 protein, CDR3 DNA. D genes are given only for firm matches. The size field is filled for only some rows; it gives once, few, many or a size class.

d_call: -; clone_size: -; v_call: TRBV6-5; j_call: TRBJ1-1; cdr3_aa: CASSPRQVMNTEAFF; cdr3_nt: TGTGCCAGCAGCCCACGACAGGTCATGAACACTGAAGCTTTCTTT
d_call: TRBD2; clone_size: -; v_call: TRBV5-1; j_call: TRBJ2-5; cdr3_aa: CASSLGLAGDSETQYF; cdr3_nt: TGCGCCAGCAGCTTGGGGCTAGCGGGAGACAGTGAGACCCAGTACTTC
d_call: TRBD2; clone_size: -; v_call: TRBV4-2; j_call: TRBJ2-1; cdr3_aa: CASSATSAVRNEQFF; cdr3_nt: TGTGCCAGCAGCGCAACTAGCGCGGTGAGGAATGAGCAGTTCTTC
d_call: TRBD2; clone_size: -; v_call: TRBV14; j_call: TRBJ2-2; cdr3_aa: CASSPRVAGNTGELFF; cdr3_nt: TGTGCCAGCAGCCCCAGGGTAGCGGGAAACACCGGGGAGCTGTTTTTT
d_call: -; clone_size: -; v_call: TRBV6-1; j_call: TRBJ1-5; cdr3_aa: CASSEAGAVGNQPQHF; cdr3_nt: TGTGCCAGCAGTGAAGCGGGAGCTGTGGGCAATCAGCCCCAGCATTTT
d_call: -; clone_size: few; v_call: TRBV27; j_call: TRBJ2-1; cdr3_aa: CASSLPSLNEQFF; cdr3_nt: TGTGCCAGCAGTTTACCGTCGCTCAATGAGCAGTTCTTC
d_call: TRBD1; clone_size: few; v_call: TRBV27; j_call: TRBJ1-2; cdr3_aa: CASRGDRVGGYTF; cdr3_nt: TGTGCCAGCAGAGGGGACAGGGTCGGCGGCTACACCTTC
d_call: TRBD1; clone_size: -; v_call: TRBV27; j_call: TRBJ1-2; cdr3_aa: CASSRGTDWNFVTSYGYTF; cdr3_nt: TGTGCCAGCAGCCGGGGGACAGATTGGAATTTTGTAACTTCCTATGGCTACACCTTC
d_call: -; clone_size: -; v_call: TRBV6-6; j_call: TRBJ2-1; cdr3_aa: CASSPSDSGNEQFF; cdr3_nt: TGTGCCAGCAGTCCTTCGGACAGTGGCAATGAGCAGTTCTTC
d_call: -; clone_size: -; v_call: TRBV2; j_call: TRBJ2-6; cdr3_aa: CASTGRNSGANVLTF; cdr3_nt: TGTGCCAGCACGGGACGAAACTCTGGGGCCAACGTCCTGACTTTC
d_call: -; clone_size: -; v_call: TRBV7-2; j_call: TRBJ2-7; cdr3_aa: CASSPRDGAYEQYF; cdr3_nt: TGTGCCAGCAGCCCCCGGGACGGTGCCTACGAGCAGTACTTC
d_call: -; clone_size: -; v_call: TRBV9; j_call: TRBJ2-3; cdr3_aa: CASSVYSVNTQYF; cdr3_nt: TGTGCCAGCAGCGTCTACAGCGTTAATACGCAGTATTTT
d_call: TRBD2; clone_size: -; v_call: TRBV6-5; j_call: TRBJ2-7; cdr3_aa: CASSSPTSGEQYF; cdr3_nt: TGTGCCAGCAGTTCCCCGACTAGCGGCGAGCAGTACTTC
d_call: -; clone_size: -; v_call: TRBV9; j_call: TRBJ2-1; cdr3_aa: CASSVDLNEQFF; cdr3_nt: TGTGCCAGCAGCGTAGACCTCAATGAGCAGTTCTTC
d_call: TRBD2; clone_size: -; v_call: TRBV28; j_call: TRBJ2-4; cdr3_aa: CASSPGRERYIQYF; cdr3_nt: TGTGCCAGCAGTCCAGGGCGGGAGCGGTACATTCAGTACTTC
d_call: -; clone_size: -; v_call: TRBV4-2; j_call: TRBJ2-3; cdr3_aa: CASSQTSHTDTQYF; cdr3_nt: TGTGCCAGCAGCCAAACTAGCCACACAGATACGCAGTATTTT
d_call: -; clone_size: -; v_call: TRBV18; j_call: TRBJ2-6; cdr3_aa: CASSPLTGANVLTF; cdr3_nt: TGTGCCAGCTCACCCTTGACTGGGGCCAACGTCCTGACTTTC
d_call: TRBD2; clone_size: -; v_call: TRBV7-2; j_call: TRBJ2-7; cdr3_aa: CASQRERLSYEQYF; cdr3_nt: TGTGCCAGCCAGCGGGAGAGACTCTCCTACGAGCAGTACTTC
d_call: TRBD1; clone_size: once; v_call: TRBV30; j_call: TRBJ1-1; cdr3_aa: CAWTGDRDTEAFF; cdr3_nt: TGTGCCTGGACCGGGGACAGGGACACTGAAGCTTTCTTT
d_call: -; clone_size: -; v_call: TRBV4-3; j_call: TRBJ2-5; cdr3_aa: CASSQDWGDASGQETQYF; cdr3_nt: TGCGCCAGCAGCCAAGATTGGGGGGATGCCAGCGGACAAGAGACCCAGTACTTC
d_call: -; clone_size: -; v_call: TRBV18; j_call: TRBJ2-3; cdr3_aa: CASSRAVTDTQYF; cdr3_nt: TGTGCCAGCTCACGGGCCGTGACAGATACGCAGTATTTT
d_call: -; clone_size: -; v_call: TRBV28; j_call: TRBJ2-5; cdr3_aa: CASSPGLGTQYF; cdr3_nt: TGTGCCAGCTCCCCGGGGCTAGGGACCCAGTACTTC
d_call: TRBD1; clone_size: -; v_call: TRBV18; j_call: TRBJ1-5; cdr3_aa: CASSPGTGGNQPQHF; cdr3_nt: TGTGCCAGCTCGCCCGGGACAGGGGGTAATCAGCCCCAGCATTTT
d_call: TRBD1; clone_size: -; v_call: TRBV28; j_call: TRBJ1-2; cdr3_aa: CASSPPRTGLGYGYTF; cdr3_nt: TGTGCCAGCAGTCCCCCCCGGACAGGACTAGGCTATGGCTACACCTTC
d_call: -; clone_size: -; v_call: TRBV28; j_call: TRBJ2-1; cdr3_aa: CASSWRLAYNEQFF; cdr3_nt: TGTGCCAGCAGCTGGCGCCTAGCGTACAATGAGCAGTTCTTC
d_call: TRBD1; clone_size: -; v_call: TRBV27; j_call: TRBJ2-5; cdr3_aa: CASSPTVYQGARAQYF; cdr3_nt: TGTGCCAGCAGTCCCACCGTTTATCAGGGGGCGCGGGCCCAGTACTTC
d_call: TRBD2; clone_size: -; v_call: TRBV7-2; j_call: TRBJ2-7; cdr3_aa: CASSLESASGRYEQYF; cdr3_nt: TGTGCCAGCAGCTTAGAGTCGGCTAGCGGGAGGTACGAGCAGTACTTC
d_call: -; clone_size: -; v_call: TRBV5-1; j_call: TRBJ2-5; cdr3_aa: CASSLPGRETQYF; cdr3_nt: TGCGCCAGCAGCTTACCAGGGAGGGAGACCCAGTACTTC
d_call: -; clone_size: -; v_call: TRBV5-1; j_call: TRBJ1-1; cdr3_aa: CASSLESGHTEAFF; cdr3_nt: TGCGCCAGCAGCTTGGAGTCGGGCCACACTGAAGCTTTCTTT
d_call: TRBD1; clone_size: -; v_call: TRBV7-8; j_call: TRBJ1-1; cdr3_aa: CASSLGQSSTEAFF; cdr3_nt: TGTGCCAGCAGCTTGGGACAGTCGAGCACTGAAGCTTTCTTT
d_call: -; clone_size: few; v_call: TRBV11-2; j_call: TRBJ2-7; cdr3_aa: CASSLVTFEQYF; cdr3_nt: TGTGCCAGCAGCTTAGTGACCTTCGAGCAGTACTTC